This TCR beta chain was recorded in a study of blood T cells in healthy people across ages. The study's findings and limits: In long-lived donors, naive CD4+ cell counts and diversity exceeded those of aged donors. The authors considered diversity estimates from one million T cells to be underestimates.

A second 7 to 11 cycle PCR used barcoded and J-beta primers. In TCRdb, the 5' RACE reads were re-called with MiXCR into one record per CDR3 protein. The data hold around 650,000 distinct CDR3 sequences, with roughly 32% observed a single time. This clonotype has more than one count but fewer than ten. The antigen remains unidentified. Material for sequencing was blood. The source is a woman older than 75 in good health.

As DNA, the CDR3 is TGCGCCAGCAGGAAGGACAGAAATAATTCACCCCTCCACTTT. Encoded protein: CASRKDRNNSPLHF. This chain joins TRBV5-1 and TRBJ1-6; a weak D match, TRBD1 (6 bases). The CDR3 is made up of 14 amino acids. Germline V gene lookup returns CDR1 SGHRS and CDR2 YFSETQ. Trimming removed 5 bases from V and 5 bases from J, with 11 bases in between.